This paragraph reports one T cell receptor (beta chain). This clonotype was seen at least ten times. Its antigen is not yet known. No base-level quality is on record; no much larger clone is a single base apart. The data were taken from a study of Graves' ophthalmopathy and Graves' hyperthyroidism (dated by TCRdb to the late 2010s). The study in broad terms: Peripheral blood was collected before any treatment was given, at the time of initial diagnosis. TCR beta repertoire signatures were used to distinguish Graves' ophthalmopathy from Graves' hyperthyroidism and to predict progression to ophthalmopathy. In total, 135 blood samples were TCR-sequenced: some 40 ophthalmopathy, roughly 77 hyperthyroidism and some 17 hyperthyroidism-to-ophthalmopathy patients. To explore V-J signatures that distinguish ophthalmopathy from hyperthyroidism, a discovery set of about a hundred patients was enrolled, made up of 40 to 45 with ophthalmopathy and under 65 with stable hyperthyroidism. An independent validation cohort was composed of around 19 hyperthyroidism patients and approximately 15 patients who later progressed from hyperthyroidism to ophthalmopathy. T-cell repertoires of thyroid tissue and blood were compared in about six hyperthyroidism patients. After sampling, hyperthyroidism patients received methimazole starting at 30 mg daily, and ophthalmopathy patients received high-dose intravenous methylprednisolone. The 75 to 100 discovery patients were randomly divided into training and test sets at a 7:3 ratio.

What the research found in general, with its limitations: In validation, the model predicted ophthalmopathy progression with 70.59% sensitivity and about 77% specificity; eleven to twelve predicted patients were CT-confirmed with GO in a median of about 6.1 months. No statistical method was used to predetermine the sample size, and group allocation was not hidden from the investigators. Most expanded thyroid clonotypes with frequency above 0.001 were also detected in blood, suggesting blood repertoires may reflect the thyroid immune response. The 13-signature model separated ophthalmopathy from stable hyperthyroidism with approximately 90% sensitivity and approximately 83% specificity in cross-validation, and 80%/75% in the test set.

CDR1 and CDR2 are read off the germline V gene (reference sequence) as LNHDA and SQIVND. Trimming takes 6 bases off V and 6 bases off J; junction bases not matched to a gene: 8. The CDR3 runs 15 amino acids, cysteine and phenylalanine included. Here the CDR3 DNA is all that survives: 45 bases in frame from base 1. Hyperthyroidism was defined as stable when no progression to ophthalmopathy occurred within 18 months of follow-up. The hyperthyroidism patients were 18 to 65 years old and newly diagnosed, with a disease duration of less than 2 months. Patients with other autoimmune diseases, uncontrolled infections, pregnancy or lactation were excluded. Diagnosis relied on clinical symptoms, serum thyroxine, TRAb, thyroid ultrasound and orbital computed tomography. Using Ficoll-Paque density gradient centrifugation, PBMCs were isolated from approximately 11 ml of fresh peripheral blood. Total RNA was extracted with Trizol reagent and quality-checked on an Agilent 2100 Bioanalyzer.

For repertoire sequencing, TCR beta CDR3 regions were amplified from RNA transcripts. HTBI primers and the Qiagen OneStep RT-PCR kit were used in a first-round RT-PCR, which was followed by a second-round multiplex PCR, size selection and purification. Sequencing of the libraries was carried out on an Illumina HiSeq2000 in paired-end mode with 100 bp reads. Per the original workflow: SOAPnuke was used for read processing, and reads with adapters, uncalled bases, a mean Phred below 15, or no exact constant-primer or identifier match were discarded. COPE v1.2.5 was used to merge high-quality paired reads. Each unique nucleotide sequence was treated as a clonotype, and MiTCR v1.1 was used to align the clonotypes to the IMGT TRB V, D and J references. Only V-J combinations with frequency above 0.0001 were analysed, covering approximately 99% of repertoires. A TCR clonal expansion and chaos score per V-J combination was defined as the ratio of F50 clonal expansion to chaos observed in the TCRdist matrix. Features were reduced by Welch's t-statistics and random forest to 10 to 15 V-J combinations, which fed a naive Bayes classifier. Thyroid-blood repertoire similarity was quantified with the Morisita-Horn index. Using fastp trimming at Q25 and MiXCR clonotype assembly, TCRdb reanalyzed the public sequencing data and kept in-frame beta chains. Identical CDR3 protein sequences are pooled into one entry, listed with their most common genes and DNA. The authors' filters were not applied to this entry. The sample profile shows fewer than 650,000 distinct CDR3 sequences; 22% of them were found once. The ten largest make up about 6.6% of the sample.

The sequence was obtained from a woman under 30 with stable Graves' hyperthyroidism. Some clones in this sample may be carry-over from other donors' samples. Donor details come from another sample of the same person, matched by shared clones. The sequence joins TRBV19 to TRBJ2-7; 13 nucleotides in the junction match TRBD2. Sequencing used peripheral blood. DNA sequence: TGTGCCAGTAGCGTACTAGCGGGGGGGCGTTTCGAGCAGTACTTC. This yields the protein CASSVLAGGRFEQYF.